The clone carrying this T cell receptor beta chain has just one count. Antigen specificity is unknown. The data originate from a study of cytomegalovirus exposure and HLA in healthy donors. The PCR was carried out with 60 Vbeta primers and 13 Jbeta primers. The assay was immunoSEQ multiplex PCR, and TCRdb's table has in-frame clones only and misses some. The sample contains around 120,000 clones, 70% to 80% of which appear only once. Points from the study as a whole: Later analysis reportedly placed an Asian-associated ancestry cluster below the roughly 690-donor mean in N-insertions.

Germline V gene sequence: CDR1 SGHVS, CDR2 FNYEAQ. The ends lost 4 bases at V and 7 bases at J; junction bases unmatched: 6. This CDR3 contains 13 residues. The chain has TRBV7-6 and TRBJ1-2; TRBD1 matches at 7 bases. Sequencing was done on a sample of PBMCs. The receptor was isolated from a woman in her 40s in good health and CMV-seropositive. CDR3 DNA: TGTGCCAGCAGCTATGAACAGGGGCGTGGCTACACCTTC. This sequence encodes CASSYEQGRGYTF.